This T cell receptor (beta chain) emerged from a study of cytomegalovirus exposure and HLA in healthy donors listed by TCRdb under 2017. For the wider study: The 550 to 750 repertoires of the first cohort and the 120 or so validation repertoires were produced on the same platform, according to a later analysis. A separate validation cohort of roughly 110 different subjects was used in addition to the roughly 620-subject first cohort. The study was designed to test whether signatures of past pathogen exposure could be identified by cataloging public T cell receptors. To predict cytomegalovirus infection status, the study brought together high-throughput TCR immunosequencing, statistical association of individual TCRs with disease status, and machine learning. Results and caveats for the whole study, not just this receptor: In vitro tests confirmed that a few of the cytomegalovirus-associated TCR beta chains recognize cytomegalovirus antigens. A later analysis had no HLA typing for the validation cohort, so co-occurrence there was scored across all 120 repertoires. The authors suggested that the approach could potentially be extended to other disease states and immunological phenotypes. Most TCR sequences were seen in very few donors, while some public TCRs were found in many individuals. The study gave a list of roughly 150 TCR beta chains associated with cytomegalovirus. In a later analysis, TCRs clustered in the first cohort were found to also tend to co-occur in the roughly 120 validation repertoires, with over 90% of cluster scores above 0. In both the original and validation cohorts, the classifier was reported to diagnose cytomegalovirus status with high specificity and sensitivity.

Regarding this clone: Its antigen has not been determined. Per-base qualities were not stored, and no clone one base away is much larger.

Libraries were prepared through the immunoSEQ multiplex PCR assay. The original methods were these. To diagnose cytomegalovirus status from the catalog of TCR beta chain sequences, a statistical classification framework was built. In TCRdb, the immuneACCESS table is reduced to in-frame sequences with V and J assigned. These tables do not hold every clone; where another copy was compared, an unresolved V gene accounts for under half, and the others remain unexplained. Clone size and V and J calls were adopted from that table, with D and trimming inferred from the DNA. Recorded for this sample are 300,000 to 350,000 clones; roughly 90% of them occurred a single time. Roughly 0.96% of the sample is held by the ten biggest clonotypes. V and J lose 4 bases and 8 bases, and a span of 15 bases separates them. Sequences SGHRS (CDR1) and YFSETQ (CDR2) are obtained from the germline V gene. Measured from the cysteine to the phenylalanine, the CDR3 is 13 residues long. The entry retains the CDR3 DNA only, 39 bases that are in frame from base 1.

Separate from the approximately 670-subject first cohort, the validation cohort of roughly 110 subjects was the group to which the donors belonged. Sample: PBMCs. This receptor was taken from a man aged 30 to 45 in good health and CMV-seronegative. This sequence uses TRBV5-1 and TRBJ1-2; a weak D assignment points to TRBD1 (5 bases agree). Read as DNA, the sequence is TGCGCCAGCAGCACTCAGGGCCCCGAGGGCTACACCTTC. Its product reads: CASSTQGPEGYTF.